The present T cell receptor (beta chain) was sequenced within a study of yellow fever vaccine responses in identical twins. Overall study results and limits: Reported findings indicate that twins' vaccine T cell responses seemed partially convergent, partially personalized.

Regarding this clonotype: The antigen is undetermined.

The CDR3 length is 15 residues. Germline CDR1 is KGHSH and CDR2 is LQKENI. V was pared by 0 bases and J by 0 bases, with 8 bases between. Each CDR3 protein is one row after TCRdb ran MiXCR on the RT-PCR reads. The table lists about 14,000 distinct CDR3 sequences, approximately 84% of them singletons. This sequence joins TRBV18 and TRBJ1-2; D not resolved. The material sequenced was T cells from blood (PBMCs), unsorted or a sorted subset (not recorded which), taken before or after yellow fever vaccination (not recorded which). The sequence was obtained from a woman between 18 and 29 years old who received the yellow fever vaccine. CDR3 protein: CASSPPAKANYGYTF. Written as DNA, the CDR3 is TGTGCCAGCTCACCACCGGCCAAAGCTAACTATGGCTACACCTTC.